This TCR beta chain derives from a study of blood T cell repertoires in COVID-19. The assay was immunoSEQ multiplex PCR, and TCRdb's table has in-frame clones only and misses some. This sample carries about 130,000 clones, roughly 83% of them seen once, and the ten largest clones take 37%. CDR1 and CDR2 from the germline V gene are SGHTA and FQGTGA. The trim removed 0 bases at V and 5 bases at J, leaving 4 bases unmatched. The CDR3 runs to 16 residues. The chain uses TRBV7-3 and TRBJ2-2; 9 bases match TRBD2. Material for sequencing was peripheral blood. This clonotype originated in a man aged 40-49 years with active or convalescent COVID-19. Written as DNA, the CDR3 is TGTGCCAGCAGCTTAACGGGCGGGAGGGGGACCGGGGAGCTGTTTTTT. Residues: CASSLTGGRGTGELFF.